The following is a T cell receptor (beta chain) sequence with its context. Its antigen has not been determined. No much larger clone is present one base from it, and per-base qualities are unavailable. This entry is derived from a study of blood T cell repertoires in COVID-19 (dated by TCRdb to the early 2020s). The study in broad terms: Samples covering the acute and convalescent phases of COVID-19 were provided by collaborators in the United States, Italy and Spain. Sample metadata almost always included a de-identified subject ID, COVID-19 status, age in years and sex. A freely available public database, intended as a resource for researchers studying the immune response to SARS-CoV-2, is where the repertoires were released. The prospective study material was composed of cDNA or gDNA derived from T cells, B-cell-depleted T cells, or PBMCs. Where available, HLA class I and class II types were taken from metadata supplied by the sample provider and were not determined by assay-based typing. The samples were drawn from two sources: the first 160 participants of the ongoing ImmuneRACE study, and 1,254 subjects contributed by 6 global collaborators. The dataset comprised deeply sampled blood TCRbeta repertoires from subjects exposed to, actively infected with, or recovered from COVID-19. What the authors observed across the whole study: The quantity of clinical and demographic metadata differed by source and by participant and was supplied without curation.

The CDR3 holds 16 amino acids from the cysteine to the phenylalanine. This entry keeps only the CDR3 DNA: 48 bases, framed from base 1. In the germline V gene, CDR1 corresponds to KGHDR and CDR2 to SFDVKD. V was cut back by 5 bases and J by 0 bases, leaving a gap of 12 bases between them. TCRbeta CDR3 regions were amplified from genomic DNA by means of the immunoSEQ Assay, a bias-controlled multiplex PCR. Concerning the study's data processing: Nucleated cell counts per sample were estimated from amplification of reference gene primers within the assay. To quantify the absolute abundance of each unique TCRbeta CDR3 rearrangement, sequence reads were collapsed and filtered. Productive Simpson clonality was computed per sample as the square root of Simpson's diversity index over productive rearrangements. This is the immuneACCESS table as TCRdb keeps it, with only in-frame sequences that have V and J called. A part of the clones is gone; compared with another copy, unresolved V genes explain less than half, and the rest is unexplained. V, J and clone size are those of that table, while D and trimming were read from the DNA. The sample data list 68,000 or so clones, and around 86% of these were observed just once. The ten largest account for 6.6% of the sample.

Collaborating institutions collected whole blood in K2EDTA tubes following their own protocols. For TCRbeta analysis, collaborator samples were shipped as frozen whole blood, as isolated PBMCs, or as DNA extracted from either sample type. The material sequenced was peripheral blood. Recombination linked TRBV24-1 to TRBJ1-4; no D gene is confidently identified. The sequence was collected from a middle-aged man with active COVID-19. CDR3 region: CATSAGRTATNEKLFF. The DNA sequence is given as TGTGCCACCAGTGCGGGAAGAACTGCAACTAATGAAAAACTGTTTTTT.